This T cell receptor (beta chain) comes out of a study of T cells in Graves' hyperthyroidism and ophthalmopathy. Study in general: Initial diagnosis, before any treatment, was when peripheral blood was collected.

In patients aged 18 to 65, hyperthyroidism was newly diagnosed, with duration under 2 months. Thyroid ultrasound and orbital computed tomography, with clinical symptoms and serum thyroxine and TRAb, informed diagnoses. Each 10 ml fresh peripheral blood draw supplied the PBMCs. Trimming took off 2 bases at V and 7 bases at J, with 14 bases between the two ends. Germline lookup yields CDR1 GTSNPN and CDR2 SVGIG (reference sequence). There are 13 residues in the CDR3. This clonotype was seen many times. Amplified TCR beta CDR3 regions came from RNA transcripts. First-round RT-PCR of the TCR CDR3 relied on the HTBI primer set. TCRdb reanalysed the multiplex PCR reads using MiXCR and keeps one entry per CDR3 protein. The top ten clones hold approximately 15% of a sample with fewer than 650,000 distinct CDR3 sequences, around 15% of them seen once.

The V and J genes are TRBV30 and TRBJ1-2; D remains unclear. This sequence was found in a woman between 40 and 55 years old with Graves' hyperthyroidism. The sequencing input was blood. For the CDR3, the DNA is TGTGCCTGGAGTAAGGTGGCTCGGGTTGGCTACACCTTC. Its protein is CAWSKVARVGYTF.